The subject of this entry is one TCR beta chain. The antigen remains undetermined. Use of 60 Vbeta and 13 Jbeta primers characterized the PCR. The data were produced by immunoSEQ multiplex PCR, yet TCRdb's version contains in-frame clones alone and is incomplete. The sample lists around 160,000 clones, roughly 84% occurring once. V was cut by 4 bases and J by 8 bases, with 21 bases left in between. This CDR3 is built from 15 residues. Germline V gene sequence: CDR1 SGHRS, CDR2 YFSETQ. This sample is part of a study of cytomegalovirus exposure and HLA in healthy donors. Points from the study as a whole: As a later analysis revealed, the rate of TCR association differed by HLA locus, with DRB1 most and HLA-C fewest. A later analysis reportedly identified an Asian-associated ancestry cluster as carrying fewer N-insertions than the approximately 620-donor mean. In an earlier analysis, most TCR beta V segments were productive about 87% or about 30% of the time.

The TCR was taken from a young woman in good health and CMV-seronegative. The J gene is TRBJ1-1, the V gene TRBV5-1, with D unresolved. What was sequenced was PBMCs. The CDR3 region is CASSRTNTPISEAFF. DNA of the CDR3: TGCGCCAGCAGCCGTACGAACACCCCGATCTCGGAAGCTTTCTTT. The variable domain in full, with the rest retrieved from reference TRBV5-1 and TRBJ1-1, is KAGVTQTPRYLIKTRGQQVTLSCSPISGHRSVSWYQQTPGQGLQFLFEYFSETQRNKGNFPGRFSGRQFSNSRSEMNVSTLELGDSALYLCASSRTNTPISEAFFGQGTRLTVV.